This T cell receptor (beta chain) was recorded in a study of T cell changes during pregnancy in multiple sclerosis. Germline CDR1 and CDR2: MNHNY and SVGAGI (reference sequence). Trimming cost V 7 bases and J 5 bases, with 17 bases left between them. The CDR3 spans 14 residues. The method was immunoSEQ multiplex PCR; TCRdb's version includes in-frame clones alone and lacks a portion of them. The sample has 95,000 to 100,000 clones; 75% to 95% are singletons. Here the sequenced sample was peripheral blood, taken in the second trimester of pregnancy. This clonotype was sampled from a female donor with multiple sclerosis, enrolled in a pregnancy study. This rearrangement joins TRBV6-6 to TRBJ1-2, with D perhaps matching TRBD1 (5 bases). CDR3 residues: CASTKNPGGYGYTF. The CDR3, as DNA: TGTGCCAGCACCAAGAACCCCGGGGGGTATGGCTACACCTTC.